This TCR beta chain was identified during a study of shared clonotypes between healthy human individuals. Study at large: The study drew on two women and a few men aged 18 to 49 as donors.

Overall study findings and caveats: Against clonotypes common to all four donors, non-shared ones had lower generation probabilities.

Terminally differentiated effector memory CD45RA+ cells were excluded from the naive CD8 cells, which were CD45RO-negative and positively selected for CCR7. Donors, without exception, were Caucasian adults residing in Nashville, Tennessee. As concerns this clone: Its specificity is unknown.

A deep-level run was used for the assay. Clones were read by immunoSEQ multiplex PCR, and TCRdb kept only the in-frame ones, dropping some. The table has under 2,000,000 clones, over 85% seen once; the top ten hold approximately 1%. Source material: naive CD8+ T cells sorted from blood. This receptor was taken from a man between 18 and 35 years old in good health.

CDR3 nucleotide sequence: TGTGCCAGTAGTTTAATTTTGGGACAGGTCTATGGCTACACCTTC. This gives the protein CASSLILGQVYGYTF. The rearrangement joins TRBV19 to TRBJ1-2; 8 nucleotides match TRBD1. The CDR3 loop spans 15 amino acids. The V gene end was trimmed by 5 bases and the J gene end by 4 bases; junction bases not matched to a gene: 9. Germline V gene lookup returns CDR1 LNHDA and CDR2 SQIVND (reference sequence).